This passage covers 9 T cell receptor beta chains from one sample sequenced in a study of blood T cell repertoires in COVID-19. Clones were sequenced by immunoSEQ multiplex PCR, and TCRdb holds only the in-frame ones, with some missing. Of 150,000 to 200,000 clones in the sample, around 79% are singletons; the top ten hold nearly 6%. Sequenced material: peripheral blood. These receptor sequences come from a woman between 40 and 55 years old with COVID-19, enrolled during active disease.

This clone was counted a few times. This rearrangement joins TRBV5-5 to TRBJ1-1; weak D call: TRBD1 (5 bases). The CDR3 is 13 amino acids. CDR1 is SGHKS and CDR2 is YYEKEE in the germline V gene (reference sequence). Trimming left V 4 bases short and J 3 bases short, with 10 bases between. CDR3 protein: CASSPDSDTEAFF. The CDR3 coding sequence is TGTGCCAGCAGCCCAGACAGTGACACTGAAGCTTTCTTT.

This clone was found once. The chain is built from TRBV2 and TRBJ2-1, with 9 bases identical to TRBD1. Germline CDR1 reads SNHLY; CDR2 reads FYNNEI. J was trimmed by 9 bases and V by 8 bases; bases with no gene match: 11. The CDR3 runs 14 residues. CDR3 nucleotides: TGTGCCAGCGGCCGGGACAGGGATTATGGTGAGCAGTTCTTC. Amino acids: CASGRDRDYGEQFF.

This rearrangement joins TRBV7-3 to TRBJ1-1, with 10 nucleotides matching TRBD1. The V and J ends lost 8 bases and 5 bases, in that order; junction bases with no gene match: 5. The CDR3 is made up of 13 amino acids. Germline V CDR1 and CDR2: SGHTA, FQGTGA. The CDR3 protein is CASRPGQGTEAFF. The CDR3 DNA sequence: TGTGCCAGCCGACCGGGACAGGGGACTGAAGCTTTCTTT.

On this clone itself: A junction end diverges from the germline sequence, so it may reflect a read error. The V and J genes are TRBV3-1 (or the pseudogene TRBV3-2) and TRBJ2-7, with a tentative D call TRBD2 (7 bases). Looked up from germline, CDR1 is LGHDT and CDR2 is YNNKEL (reference sequence). The CDR3 has 12 amino acids. CDR3 in amino acids: CASSQNSGTPVF. In DNA, the CDR3 is TGTGCCAGCAGCCAAAACAGCGGGACACCCGTCTTC.

This clone was recorded only once. The chain joins TRBV6-5 to TRBJ1-2; TRBD1 matches 7 bases. The germline V gene encodes CDR1 MNHEY and CDR2 SVGAGI. V shed 7 bases, J shed 2 bases, and the junction held 4 bases outside the gene matches. CDR3 length: 13 residues. This CDR3 reads CASTTGNNYGYTF. The CDR3 DNA reads TGTGCCAGCACGACAGGGAACAACTATGGCTACACCTTC.

V usage is TRBV11-2 and J usage is TRBJ2-3; 7 bases match TRBD1. CDR1 and CDR2 (germline): SGHAT, FQNNGV. Trimming cost V 7 bases and J 6 bases; bases outside gene matches: 13. This CDR3 spans 15 amino acids. CDR3 sequence reads: CASTRTGAFGDTQYF. The CDR3 region has the DNA TGTGCCAGCACGCGGACAGGAGCCTTCGGGGATACGCAGTATTTT.

This clone was picked up many times. The CDR3 sequence is CASSFHDRGELFF. As DNA, the CDR3 is TGTGCCAGCAGTTTCCACGACAGGGGGGAGCTGTTTTTT. J is TRBJ2-2 and V is TRBV27, with a weak D call TRBD1 (6 bases). The CDR3 has 13 residues. Germline V gene lookup returns CDR1 MNHEY and CDR2 SMNVEV (reference sequence). The V gene lost 3 bases and the J gene lost 8 bases, with 10 bases spanning the gap.

The chain is built from TRBV18 and TRBJ2-7, with 7 positions matching TRBD2. The ends lost 4 bases at V and 6 bases at J; junction bases unmatched: 6. The CDR3 has 13 amino acids. CDR1 is KGHSH, CDR2 LQKENI, per germline. The CDR3 sequence: CASSQGGLSEQYF. The CDR3, as DNA: TGTGCCAGCTCACAGGGAGGGCTCAGCGAGCAGTACTTC.

The V and J genes are TRBV4-3 and TRBJ1-1; D is ambiguous. V gave up 1 base and J gave up 4 bases, with 13 bases separating them. The CDR3 covers 15 residues. Per germline, CDR1 LGHNA and CDR2 YSLEER. CDR3 protein: CASSQVPRGATEAFF. CDR3 nucleotides: TGCGCCAGCAGCCAAGTTCCTCGGGGAGCCACTGAAGCTTTCTTT.